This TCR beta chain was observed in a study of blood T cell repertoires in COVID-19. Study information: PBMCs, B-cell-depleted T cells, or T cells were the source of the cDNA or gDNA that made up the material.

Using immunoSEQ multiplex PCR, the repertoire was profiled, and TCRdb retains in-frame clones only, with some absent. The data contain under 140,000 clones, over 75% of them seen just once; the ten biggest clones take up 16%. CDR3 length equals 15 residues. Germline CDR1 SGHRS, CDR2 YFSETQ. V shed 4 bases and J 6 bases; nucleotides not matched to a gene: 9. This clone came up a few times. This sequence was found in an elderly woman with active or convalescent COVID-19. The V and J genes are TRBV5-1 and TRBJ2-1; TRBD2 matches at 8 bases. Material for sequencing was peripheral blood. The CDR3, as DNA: TGCGCCAGCAGCCCAGGGACTAGTTCGAGCAATGAGCAGTTCTTC. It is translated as CASSPGTSSSNEQFF. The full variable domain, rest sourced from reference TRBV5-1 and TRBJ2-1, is KAGVTQTPRYLIKTRGQQVTLSCSPISGHRSVSWYQQTPGQGLQFLFEYFSETQRNKGNFPGRFSGRQFSNSRSEMNVSTLELGDSALYLCASSPGTSSSNEQFFGPGTRLTVL.